A selection of T cell receptor beta chains follows, all from one sample in a study of PD-1 blockade in classical Hodgkin lymphoma. Clones were read by immunoSEQ multiplex PCR, and TCRdb kept only the in-frame ones, dropping some. This table has tens of thousands of clones, 70% to 90% appearing once. The sequencing used peripheral blood mononuclear cells (PBMCs), collected before the fourth cycle of nivolumab. These receptors originate from a human donor with classical Hodgkin lymphoma. The CDR3 runs from the conserved cysteine through the conserved F or W. Each record gives: D gene, CDR3 length, V gene, J gene, clone size, CDR3 DNA, CDR3 protein. D genes are given only for firm matches. Only part of the rows carry a size: once, few, many, or a class if the clone is expanded.

TRBD1	15	TRBV7-9	TRBJ2-3	NA	TGTGCCAGCAGTAAGGACAGGGGCGTCACAGATACGCAGTATTTT	CASSKDRGVTDTQYF
NA	15	TRBV7-8	TRBJ2-7	NA	TGTGCCAGCAGCTCCGGACAGTTGATGGGTTACGAGCAGTACTTC	CASSSGQLMGYEQYF
NA	13	TRBV5-1	TRBJ1-1	NA	TGCGCCAGCAGCGAACAGGGGAACACTGAAGCTTTCTTT	CASSEQGNTEAFF
NA	15	TRBV5-6	TRBJ1-6	once	TGTGCCAGCAGTTCTTTGGACAGAGGGAATTCACCCCTCCACTTT	CASSSLDRGNSPLHF
NA	14	TRBV28	TRBJ1-6	NA	TGTGCCAGCAGGGTGGGGGGGCGGAATTCACCCCTCCACTTT	CASRVGGRNSPLHF
NA	15	TRBV7-9	TRBJ2-5	NA	TGTGCCAGCAGCTTACTTTCAGGGGGAGGAGAGACCCAGTACTTC	CASSLLSGGGETQYF
NA	14	TRBV29-1	TRBJ1-2	NA	TGCAGCGTTGATAGTCACGGGGGCAACTATGGCTACACCTTC	CSVDSHGGNYGYTF
NA	14	TRBV10-2	TRBJ2-7	NA	TGCGCCAGCAGTGAGCCCGGCCACACCTACGAGCAGTACTTC	CASSEPGHTYEQYF
NA	14	TRBV18	TRBJ2-7	NA	TGTGCCAGCTCAGTCGACACAACCACCTACGAGCAGTACTTC	CASSVDTTTYEQYF
NA	12	TRBV7-9	TRBJ2-5	NA	TGTGCCAGCAGCGCTCAATCGGAGACCCAGTACTTC	CASSAQSETQYF